The following is a T cell receptor beta chain sequence with its context. Its antigen is as yet unknown. This sample stems from a study of OX40 agonist ivuxolimab in advanced cancers. Findings and caveats of the study: There were, on average, more expanded clones in CD8+ T cells than in CD4+. Partial responders dosed at 0.1-3.0 mg/kg displayed clonal expansion ranking among the lowest.

Germline V CDR1 and CDR2: SGDLS, YYNGEE. The CDR3 has 16 residues. V lost 0 bases and J lost 5; bases outside the gene matches: 5. The repertoire was sequenced with immunoSEQ multiplex PCR; TCRdb's copy has only in-frame clones and lacks some. The sample has tens of thousands of clones; approximately 85% are singletons. This TCR was sampled from an adult with an advanced solid tumor such as melanoma, head and neck, liver or kidney cancer. Sequences were derived from CD4+ or CD8+ T cells sorted from blood, sampled in a trial of the OX40 agonist ivuxolimab. The chain combines TRBV9 with TRBJ2-1; 10 bases line up with TRBD2. The CDR3 DNA reads as TGTGCCAGCAGCGTAGTAGGAGCGGGGGGGGACAATGAGCAGTTCTTC. Translating it yields CASSVVGAGGDNEQFF.